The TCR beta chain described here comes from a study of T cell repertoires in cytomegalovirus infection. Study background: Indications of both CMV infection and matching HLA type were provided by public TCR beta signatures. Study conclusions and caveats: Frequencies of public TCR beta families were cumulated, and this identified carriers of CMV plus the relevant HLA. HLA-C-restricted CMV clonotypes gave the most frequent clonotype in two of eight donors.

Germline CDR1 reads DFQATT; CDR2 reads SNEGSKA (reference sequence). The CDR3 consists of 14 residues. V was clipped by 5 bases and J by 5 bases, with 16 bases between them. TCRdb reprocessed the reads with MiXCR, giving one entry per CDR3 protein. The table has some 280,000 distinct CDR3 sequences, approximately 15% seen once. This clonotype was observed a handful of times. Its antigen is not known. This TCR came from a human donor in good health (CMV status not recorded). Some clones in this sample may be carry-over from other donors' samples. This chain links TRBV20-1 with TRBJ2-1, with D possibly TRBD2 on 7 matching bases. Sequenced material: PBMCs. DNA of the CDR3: TGCAGTGCTCACCGGGCGGGGGCAAACAATGAGCAGTTCTTC. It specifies CSAHRAGANNEQFF.